The rows below give T cell receptor beta chains drawn from one sample of a study of blood T cell repertoires in COVID-19. Clones were sequenced by immunoSEQ multiplex PCR, and TCRdb holds only the in-frame ones, with some missing. The sample contains some 270,000 clones, 89% of which appear only once. Sample: peripheral blood. The receptors come from a woman aged 40 to 49 who had recovered from COVID-19. Each CDR3 is given with its conserved first and last residue. D genes are given only for firm matches. Expanded clones get a size class; other rows say once, few or many, or leave the size out.

v_gene: TRBV4-1
abundance: NA
j_gene: TRBJ1-3
d_gene: NA
CDR3aa: CASSQAGDPGNTIYF
CDR3nt: TGCGCCAGCAGCCAAGCCGGGGATCCTGGAAACACCATATATTTT

v_gene: TRBV19
abundance: few
j_gene: TRBJ2-1
d_gene: TRBD2
CDR3aa: CASSVWLAGGYNEQFF
CDR3nt: TGTGCCAGTAGTGTCTGGCTAGCGGGGGGCTACAATGAGCAGTTCTTC

v_gene: TRBV2
abundance: NA
j_gene: TRBJ2-5
d_gene: TRBD2
CDR3aa: CASRGTKETQYF
CDR3nt: TGTGCCAGCCGAGGGACTAAAGAGACCCAGTACTTC

v_gene: TRBV9
abundance: NA
j_gene: TRBJ1-5
d_gene: NA
CDR3aa: CASSGGALREGPQHF
CDR3nt: TGTGCCAGCAGCGGAGGAGCGTTGAGGGAGGGACCCCAGCATTTT

v_gene: TRBV10-1
abundance: NA
j_gene: TRBJ2-7
d_gene: TRBD2
CDR3aa: CASSDGRLASYEQYF
CDR3nt: TGCGCCAGCAGTGACGGAAGACTAGCGTCCTACGAGCAGTACTTC

v_gene: TRBV9
abundance: NA
j_gene: TRBJ1-2
d_gene: TRBD1
CDR3aa: CASSVAQGTADGYTF
CDR3nt: TGTGCCAGCAGCGTAGCACAGGGGACAGCCGATGGCTACACCTTC

v_gene: TRBV7-9
abundance: NA
j_gene: TRBJ1-1
d_gene: TRBD1
CDR3aa: CASSQTGTAVNEAFF
CDR3nt: TGTGCCAGCAGCCAAACCGGGACAGCAGTTAATGAAGCTTTCTTT

v_gene: TRBV10-3
abundance: once
j_gene: TRBJ2-3
d_gene: NA
CDR3aa: CAISEEAPRFTDTQYF
CDR3nt: TGTGCCATCAGTGAGGAGGCTCCTCGTTTCACAGATACGCAGTATTTT

v_gene: TRBV7-6
abundance: once
j_gene: TRBJ2-1
d_gene: TRBD2
CDR3aa: CASSPTIRTSGHNEQFF
CDR3nt: TGTGCCAGCAGCCCCACGATCCGGACTAGCGGGCACAATGAGCAGTTCTTC

v_gene: TRBV3-1/TRBV3-2
abundance: once
j_gene: TRBJ2-7
d_gene: TRBD2
CDR3aa: CASSQYIAGGYEQYF
CDR3nt: TGTGCCAGCAGCCAGTACATAGCGGGGGGGTACGAGCAGTACTTC

v_gene: TRBV6-1
abundance: NA
j_gene: TRBJ2-7
d_gene: NA
CDR3aa: CASSEARDIWGEQYF
CDR3nt: TGTGCCAGCAGTGAAGCTCGGGACATCTGGGGCGAGCAGTACTTC

v_gene: TRBV11-2
abundance: NA
j_gene: TRBJ2-5
d_gene: NA
CDR3aa: CASSWGDQETQYF
CDR3nt: TGTGCCAGCAGCTGGGGGGACCAAGAGACCCAGTACTTC

v_gene: TRBV7-6
abundance: NA
j_gene: TRBJ2-5
d_gene: NA
CDR3aa: CASSLTGGWETQYF
CDR3nt: TGTGCCAGCAGCCTAACGGGGGGCTGGGAGACCCAGTACTTC

v_gene: TRBV6-4
abundance: NA
j_gene: TRBJ2-1
d_gene: NA
CDR3aa: CASSESLASNEQFF
CDR3nt: TGTGCCAGCAGTGAATCTCTAGCTAGCAATGAGCAGTTCTTC

v_gene: TRBV5-6
abundance: NA
j_gene: TRBJ2-2
d_gene: NA
CDR3aa: CASSLAGPGFFTGELFF
CDR3nt: TGTGCCAGCAGCTTGGCCGGTCCAGGGTTTTTCACCGGGGAGCTGTTTTTT

v_gene: TRBV6-5
abundance: medium-sized
j_gene: TRBJ2-7
d_gene: NA
CDR3aa: CASSQGFGEQYF
CDR3nt: TGTGCCAGCAGCCAGGGGTTCGGAGAGCAGTACTTC

v_gene: TRBV19
abundance: NA
j_gene: TRBJ2-7
d_gene: TRBD2
CDR3aa: CASSRGYAGDIFYEQYF
CDR3nt: TGTGCCAGTAGTAGGGGCTATGCGGGGGATATCTTCTACGAGCAGTACTTC

v_gene: TRBV7-9
abundance: NA
j_gene: TRBJ2-3
d_gene: NA
CDR3aa: CASSLDQGNTDTQYF
CDR3nt: TGTGCCAGCAGCTTAGATCAGGGGAACACAGATACGCAGTATTTT

v_gene: TRBV6-2/TRBV6-3
abundance: few
j_gene: TRBJ2-1
d_gene: NA
CDR3aa: CASSSGGPVNEQFF
CDR3nt: TGTGCCAGCAGTTCCGGGGGGCCGGTGAATGAGCAGTTCTTC

v_gene: TRBV7-9
abundance: NA
j_gene: TRBJ2-7
d_gene: TRBD2
CDR3aa: CASSFSGGKPYEQYF
CDR3nt: TGTGCCAGCAGCTTTAGCGGGGGCAAACCCTACGAGCAGTACTTC

v_gene: TRBV21-1
abundance: NA
j_gene: TRBJ1-5
d_gene: NA
CDR3aa: CASEGLYSNQPQHF
CDR3nt: TGTGCCAGCGAGGGATTATATAGCAATCAGCCCCAGCATTTT

v_gene: TRBV10-3
abundance: NA
j_gene: TRBJ1-1
d_gene: TRBD1
CDR3aa: CAISVDRGATEAFF
CDR3nt: TGTGCCATCAGTGTGGACAGGGGGGCCACTGAAGCTTTCTTT

v_gene: TRBV5-4
abundance: NA
j_gene: TRBJ2-5
d_gene: NA
CDR3aa: CASSLEGVGETQYF
CDR3nt: TGTGCCAGCAGCTTGGAAGGGGTAGGAGAGACCCAGTACTTC

v_gene: TRBV7-3
abundance: few
j_gene: TRBJ1-5
d_gene: TRBD1
CDR3aa: CASSLTPGTGQPQHF
CDR3nt: TGTGCCAGCAGCTTAACTCCCGGGACAGGACAGCCCCAGCATTTT

v_gene: TRBV11-2
abundance: NA
j_gene: TRBJ2-3
d_gene: NA
CDR3aa: CASSLANSEDTQYF
CDR3nt: TGTGCCAGCAGCTTAGCAAATTCGGAGGATACGCAGTATTTT

v_gene: TRBV11-3
abundance: NA
j_gene: TRBJ2-3
d_gene: TRBD2
CDR3aa: CASRPFAGVTDTQYF
CDR3nt: TGTGCCAGCAGACCTTTCGCGGGAGTGACAGATACGCAGTATTTT

v_gene: TRBV2
abundance: NA
j_gene: TRBJ2-7
d_gene: TRBD1
CDR3aa: CASSVWTGGYEQYF
CDR3nt: TGTGCCAGCAGTGTCTGGACAGGGGGATACGAGCAGTACTTC

v_gene: TRBV5-4
abundance: NA
j_gene: TRBJ1-1
d_gene: TRBD1
CDR3aa: CASSLEIQGAAEAFF
CDR3nt: TGTGCCAGCAGCTTGGAAATTCAGGGGGCCGCTGAAGCTTTCTTT

v_gene: TRBV7-9
abundance: NA
j_gene: TRBJ1-5
d_gene: NA
CDR3aa: CASSLQVIGAPQHF
CDR3nt: TGTGCCAGCAGCCTACAGGTCATCGGTGCGCCCCAGCATTTT

v_gene: TRBV20-1
abundance: once
j_gene: TRBJ2-2
d_gene: TRBD2
CDR3aa: CSASRASGGNTGELFF
CDR3nt: TGCAGTGCTAGTCGGGCTAGCGGGGGGAACACCGGGGAGCTGTTTTTT

v_gene: TRBV19
abundance: NA
j_gene: TRBJ2-5
d_gene: NA
CDR3aa: CASSITVRETQYF
CDR3nt: TGTGCCAGTAGTATTACGGTCCGGGAGACCCAGTACTTC

v_gene: TRBV9
abundance: NA
j_gene: TRBJ1-6
d_gene: TRBD1
CDR3aa: CASSRAEGQLNSPLHF
CDR3nt: TGTGCCAGCAGCAGAGCCGAGGGACAGCTAAATTCACCCCTCCACTTT

v_gene: TRBV12-5
abundance: NA
j_gene: TRBJ2-1
d_gene: TRBD1
CDR3aa: CASGLDPRTGGHEQFF
CDR3nt: TGTGCTAGTGGTTTGGACCCAAGGACAGGGGGCCATGAGCAGTTCTTC

v_gene: TRBV2
abundance: NA
j_gene: TRBJ1-5
d_gene: NA
CDR3aa: CASSDRLGSNQPQHF
CDR3nt: TGTGCCAGCAGTGATAGACTAGGAAGCAATCAGCCCCAGCATTTT

v_gene: TRBV4-1
abundance: few
j_gene: TRBJ1-5
d_gene: NA
CDR3aa: CASSQESLGGWQPQHF
CDR3nt: TGCGCCAGCAGCCAAGAAAGTCTGGGGGGTTGGCAGCCCCAGCATTTT

v_gene: TRBV19
abundance: once
j_gene: TRBJ1-2
d_gene: NA
CDR3aa: CASSMISGYGYTF
CDR3nt: TGTGCCAGTAGTATGATCTCAGGCTATGGCTACACCTTC

v_gene: TRBV11-3
abundance: NA
j_gene: TRBJ1-1
d_gene: TRBD1
CDR3aa: CASAGDRDTEAFF
CDR3nt: TGTGCCAGCGCTGGGGACAGGGACACTGAAGCTTTCTTT

v_gene: TRBV6-4
abundance: NA
j_gene: TRBJ1-6
d_gene: NA
CDR3aa: CASSERTQSPRDPLHF
CDR3nt: TGTGCCAGCAGCGAACGGACACAAAGCCCGCGGGATCCCCTCCACTTT

v_gene: TRBV4-1
abundance: NA
j_gene: TRBJ2-5
d_gene: TRBD2
CDR3aa: CASSQGTSGAETQYF
CDR3nt: TGCGCCAGCAGCCAAGGGACTAGCGGGGCAGAGACCCAGTACTTC

v_gene: TRBV15
abundance: NA
j_gene: TRBJ2-2
d_gene: NA
CDR3aa: CATSSVLTVANTGELFF
CDR3nt: TGTGCCACCAGCAGCGTGTTGACTGTCGCGAACACCGGGGAGCTGTTTTTT

v_gene: TRBV6-5
abundance: NA
j_gene: TRBJ2-1
d_gene: TRBD2
CDR3aa: CASSPGTRGNEQFF
CDR3nt: TGTGCCAGCAGTCCCGGGACTAGGGGAAATGAGCAGTTCTTC

v_gene: TRBV4-3
abundance: NA
j_gene: TRBJ2-1
d_gene: TRBD2
CDR3aa: CASSQVSGRDSGQFF
CDR3nt: TGCGCCAGCAGCCAAGTAAGCGGGAGGGATTCCGGGCAGTTCTTC

v_gene: TRBV4-1
abundance: NA
j_gene: TRBJ2-1
d_gene: TRBD2
CDR3aa: CASSQAQRGHWNEQFF
CDR3nt: TGCGCCAGCAGCCAAGCGCAGCGGGGGCATTGGAATGAGCAGTTCTTC

v_gene: TRBV28
abundance: NA
j_gene: TRBJ2-6
d_gene: NA
CDR3aa: CASSPDSSGANVLTF
CDR3nt: TGTGCCAGCAGTCCCGACAGCTCTGGGGCCAACGTCCTGACTTTC

v_gene: TRBV6-5
abundance: NA
j_gene: TRBJ2-5
d_gene: TRBD1
CDR3aa: CASRGQGKETQYF
CDR3nt: TGTGCCAGCAGAGGACAGGGGAAAGAGACCCAGTACTTC

v_gene: TRBV3-1/TRBV3-2
abundance: NA
j_gene: TRBJ2-2
d_gene: TRBD1
CDR3aa: CASSRQGESGELFF
CDR3nt: TGTGCCAGCAGCCGTCAGGGGGAGTCCGGGGAGCTGTTTTTT

v_gene: TRBV19
abundance: NA
j_gene: TRBJ1-5
d_gene: TRBD1
CDR3aa: CASRAPWGTGGFMQPQHF
CDR3nt: TGTGCCAGTAGAGCTCCCTGGGGGACAGGGGGGTTCATGCAGCCCCAGCATTTT

v_gene: TRBV9
abundance: NA
j_gene: TRBJ2-5
d_gene: TRBD1
CDR3aa: CASSGGQGTETQYF
CDR3nt: TGTGCCAGCAGCGGAGGACAGGGAACAGAGACCCAGTACTTC

v_gene: TRBV28
abundance: NA
j_gene: TRBJ1-2
d_gene: NA
CDR3aa: CASSLSGSYYGYTF
CDR3nt: TGTGCCAGCAGTTTATCGGGGTCCTACTATGGCTACACCTTC

v_gene: TRBV10-1
abundance: NA
j_gene: TRBJ2-2
d_gene: TRBD2
CDR3aa: CASSEGTSDTGELFF
CDR3nt: TGCGCCAGCAGTGAAGGGACTAGCGACACCGGGGAGCTGTTTTTT

v_gene: TRBV6-5
abundance: NA
j_gene: TRBJ1-5
d_gene: NA
CDR3aa: CASSPGQGNQPQHF
CDR3nt: TGTGCCAGCAGTCCGGGACAAGGCAATCAGCCCCAGCATTTT

v_gene: TRBV27
abundance: NA
j_gene: TRBJ1-6
d_gene: TRBD1
CDR3aa: CASSLSPLATGSNSPLHF
CDR3nt: TGTGCCAGCAGTTTATCCCCCCTGGCGACAGGGAGTAATTCACCCCTCCACTTT

v_gene: TRBV7-7
abundance: NA
j_gene: TRBJ1-3
d_gene: NA
CDR3aa: CASSRRGRARNTIYF
CDR3nt: TGTGCCAGCAGTCGGCGGGGGAGGGCTAGAAACACCATATATTTT

v_gene: TRBV12-3/TRBV12-4
abundance: NA
j_gene: TRBJ2-5
d_gene: NA
CDR3aa: CASSARGLASQYF
CDR3nt: TGTGCCAGCTCTGCGCGGGGCTTGGCGTCCCAGTACTTC

v_gene: TRBV11-3
abundance: NA
j_gene: TRBJ2-5
d_gene: NA
CDR3aa: CASSSRDNPQETQYF
CDR3nt: TGTGCCAGCAGCTCCCGGGACAATCCCCAAGAGACCCAGTACTTC